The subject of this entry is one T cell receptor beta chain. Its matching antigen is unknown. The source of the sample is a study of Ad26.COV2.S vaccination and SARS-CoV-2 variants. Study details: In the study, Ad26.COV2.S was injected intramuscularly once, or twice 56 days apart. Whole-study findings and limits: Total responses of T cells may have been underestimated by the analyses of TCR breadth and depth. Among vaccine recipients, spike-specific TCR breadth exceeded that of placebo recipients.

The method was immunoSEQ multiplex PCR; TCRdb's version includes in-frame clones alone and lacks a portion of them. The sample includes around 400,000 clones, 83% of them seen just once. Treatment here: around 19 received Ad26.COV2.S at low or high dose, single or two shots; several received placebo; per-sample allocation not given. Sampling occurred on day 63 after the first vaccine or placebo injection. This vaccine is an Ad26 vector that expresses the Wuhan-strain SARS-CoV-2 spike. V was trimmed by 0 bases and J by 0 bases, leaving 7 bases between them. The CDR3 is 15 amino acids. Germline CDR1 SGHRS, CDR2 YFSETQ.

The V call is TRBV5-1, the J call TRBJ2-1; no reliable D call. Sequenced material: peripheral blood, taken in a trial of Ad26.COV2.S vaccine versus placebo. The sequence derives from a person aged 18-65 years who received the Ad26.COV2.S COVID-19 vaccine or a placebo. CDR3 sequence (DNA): TGCGCCAGCAGCTTGGTACAGAACTCCTACAATGAGCAGTTCTTC. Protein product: CASSLVQNSYNEQFF.